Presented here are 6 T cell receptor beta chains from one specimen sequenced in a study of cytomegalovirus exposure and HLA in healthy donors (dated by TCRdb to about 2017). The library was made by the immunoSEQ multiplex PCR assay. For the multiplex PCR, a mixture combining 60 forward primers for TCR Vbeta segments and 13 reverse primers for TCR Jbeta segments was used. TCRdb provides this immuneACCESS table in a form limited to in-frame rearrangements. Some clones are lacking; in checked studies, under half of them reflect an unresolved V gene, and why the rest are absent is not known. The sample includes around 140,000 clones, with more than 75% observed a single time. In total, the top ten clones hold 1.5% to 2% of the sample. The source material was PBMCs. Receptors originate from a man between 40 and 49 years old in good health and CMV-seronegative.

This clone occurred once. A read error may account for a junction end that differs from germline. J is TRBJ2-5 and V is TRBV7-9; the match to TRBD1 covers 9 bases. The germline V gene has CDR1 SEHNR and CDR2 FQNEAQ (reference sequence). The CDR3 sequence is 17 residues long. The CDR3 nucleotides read TGTTCCAGCAGCTTAGCGCGAGGGACAGGGTTCGAAGAGACCCAGTACTTC. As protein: CSSSLARGTGFEETQYF. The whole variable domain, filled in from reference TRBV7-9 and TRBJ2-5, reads DTGVSQNPRHKITKRGQNVTFRCDPISEHNRLYWYRQTLGQGPEFLTYFQNEAQLEKSRLLSDRFSAERPKGSFSTLEIQRTEQGDSAMYLCSSSLARGTGFEETQYFGPGTRLLVL.

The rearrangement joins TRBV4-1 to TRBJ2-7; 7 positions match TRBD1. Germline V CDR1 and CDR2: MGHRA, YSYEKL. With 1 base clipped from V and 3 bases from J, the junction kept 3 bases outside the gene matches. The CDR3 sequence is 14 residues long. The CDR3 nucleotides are TGCGCCAGCAGCCAAGTGGGACAGTTCTACGAGCAGTACTTC. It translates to CASSQVGQFYEQYF.

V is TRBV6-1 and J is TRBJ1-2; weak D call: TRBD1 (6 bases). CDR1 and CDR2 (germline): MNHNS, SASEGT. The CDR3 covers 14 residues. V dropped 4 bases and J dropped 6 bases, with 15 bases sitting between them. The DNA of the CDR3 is TGTGCCAGCAGTGTCAACGGGGGGGCAGATGGCTACACCTTC. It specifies CASSVNGGADGYTF.

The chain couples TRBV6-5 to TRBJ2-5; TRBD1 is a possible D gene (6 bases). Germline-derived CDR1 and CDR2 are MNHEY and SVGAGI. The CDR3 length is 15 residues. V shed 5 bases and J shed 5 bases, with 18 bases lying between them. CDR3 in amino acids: CASSLLTGLRETQYF. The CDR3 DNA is TGTGCCAGCAGTCTTTTAACAGGGTTGCGCGAGACCCAGTACTTC.

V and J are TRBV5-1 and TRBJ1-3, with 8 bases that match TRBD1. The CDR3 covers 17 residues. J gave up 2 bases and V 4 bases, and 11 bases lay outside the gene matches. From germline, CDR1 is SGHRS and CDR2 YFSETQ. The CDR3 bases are TGCGCCAGCAGCCCCAAAGGGGGACAGGACGCTGGAAACACCATATATTTT. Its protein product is CASSPKGGQDAGNTIYF.

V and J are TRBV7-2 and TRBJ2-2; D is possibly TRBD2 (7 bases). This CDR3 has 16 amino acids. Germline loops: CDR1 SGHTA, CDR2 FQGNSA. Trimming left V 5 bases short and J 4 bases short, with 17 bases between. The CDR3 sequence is CASSPGRGGPTGELFF. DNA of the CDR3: TGTGCCAGCAGCCCCGGAAGGGGGGGCCCCACCGGGGAGCTGTTTTTT.